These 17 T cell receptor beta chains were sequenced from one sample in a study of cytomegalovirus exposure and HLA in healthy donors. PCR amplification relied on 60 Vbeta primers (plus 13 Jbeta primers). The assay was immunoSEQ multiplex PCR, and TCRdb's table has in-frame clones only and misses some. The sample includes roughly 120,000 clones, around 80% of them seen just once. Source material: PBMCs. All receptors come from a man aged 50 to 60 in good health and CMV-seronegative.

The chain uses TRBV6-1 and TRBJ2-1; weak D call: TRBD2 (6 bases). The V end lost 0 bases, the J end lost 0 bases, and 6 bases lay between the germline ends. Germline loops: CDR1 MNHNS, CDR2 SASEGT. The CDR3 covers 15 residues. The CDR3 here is CASSEAGGSYNEQFF. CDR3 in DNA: TGTGCCAGCAGTGAAGCGGGGGGCTCCTACAATGAGCAGTTCTTC.

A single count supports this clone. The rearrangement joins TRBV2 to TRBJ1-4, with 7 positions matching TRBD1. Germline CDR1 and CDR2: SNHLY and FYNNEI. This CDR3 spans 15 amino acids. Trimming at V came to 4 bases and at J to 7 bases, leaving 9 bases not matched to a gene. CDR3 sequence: CASSVPDRRGEKLFF. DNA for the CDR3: TGTGCCAGCAGTGTACCGGACAGGCGCGGTGAAAAACTGTTTTTT. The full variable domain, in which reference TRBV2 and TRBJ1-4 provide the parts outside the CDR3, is EPEVTQTPSHQVTQMGQEVILRCVPISNHLYFYWYRQILGQKVEFLVSFYNNEISEKSEIFDDQFSVERPDGSNFTLKIRSTKLEDSAMYFCASSVPDRRGEKLFFGSGTQLSVL.

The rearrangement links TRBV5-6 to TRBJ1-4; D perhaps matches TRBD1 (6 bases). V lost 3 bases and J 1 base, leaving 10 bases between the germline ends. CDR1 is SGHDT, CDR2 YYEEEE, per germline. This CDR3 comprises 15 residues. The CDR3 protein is CASSSQGLTNEKLFF. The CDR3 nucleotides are TGTGCCAGCAGCTCACAGGGTTTAACTAATGAAAAACTGTTTTTT.

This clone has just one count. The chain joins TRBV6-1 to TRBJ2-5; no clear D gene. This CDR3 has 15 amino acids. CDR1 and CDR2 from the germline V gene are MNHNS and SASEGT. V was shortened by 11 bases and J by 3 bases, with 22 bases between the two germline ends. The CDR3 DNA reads TGTGCCTCCAGCCAAGAAGTGGCGGAAAAAGAGACCCAGTACTTC. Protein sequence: CASSQEVAEKETQYF.

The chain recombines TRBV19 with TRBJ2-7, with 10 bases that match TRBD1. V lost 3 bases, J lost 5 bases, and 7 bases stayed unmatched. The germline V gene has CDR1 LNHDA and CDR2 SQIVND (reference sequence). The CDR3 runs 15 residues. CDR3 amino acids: CASSIGRDRGNEQYF. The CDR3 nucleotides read TGTGCCAGTAGTATCGGACGGGACAGGGGTAACGAGCAGTACTTC.

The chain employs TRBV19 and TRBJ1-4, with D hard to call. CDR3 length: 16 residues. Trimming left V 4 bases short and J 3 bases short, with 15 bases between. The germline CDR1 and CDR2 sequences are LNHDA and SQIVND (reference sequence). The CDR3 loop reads CASSTRSYGSNEKLFF. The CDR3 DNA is TGTGCCAGTAGTACCCGATCCTACGGGTCTAATGAAAAACTGTTTTTT.

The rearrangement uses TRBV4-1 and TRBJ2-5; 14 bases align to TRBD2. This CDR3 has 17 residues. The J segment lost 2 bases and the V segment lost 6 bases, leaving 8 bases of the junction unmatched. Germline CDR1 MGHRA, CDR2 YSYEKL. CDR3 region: CASRSGTSGGEQETQYF. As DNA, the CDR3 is TGCGCCAGCAGGAGCGGGACTAGCGGGGGAGAACAAGAGACCCAGTACTTC.

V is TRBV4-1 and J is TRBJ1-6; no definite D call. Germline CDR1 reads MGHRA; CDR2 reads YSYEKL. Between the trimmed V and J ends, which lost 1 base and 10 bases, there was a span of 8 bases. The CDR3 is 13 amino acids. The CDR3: CASSQGVSSPLHF. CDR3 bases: TGCGCCAGCAGCCAAGGTGTTTCGTCACCCCTCCACTTT.

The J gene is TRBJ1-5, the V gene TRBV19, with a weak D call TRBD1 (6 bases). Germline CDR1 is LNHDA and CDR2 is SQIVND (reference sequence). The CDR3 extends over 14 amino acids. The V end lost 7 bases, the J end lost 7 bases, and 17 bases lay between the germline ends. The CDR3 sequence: CASTLIGDKQPQHF. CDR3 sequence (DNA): TGTGCCAGTACTCTAATAGGGGACAAACAGCCCCAGCATTTT.

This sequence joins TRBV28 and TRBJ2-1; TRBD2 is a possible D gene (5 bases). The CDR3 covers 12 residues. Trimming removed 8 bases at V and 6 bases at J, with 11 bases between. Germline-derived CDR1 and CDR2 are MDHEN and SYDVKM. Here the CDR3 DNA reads TGTGCCAGCGTTCCCGCGGGCAATGAGCAGTTCTTC. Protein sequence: CASVPAGNEQFF. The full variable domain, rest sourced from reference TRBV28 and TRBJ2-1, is DVKVTQSSRYLVKRTGEKVFLECVQDMDHENMFWYRQDPGLGLRLIYFSYDVKMKEKGDIPEGYSVSREKKERFSLILESASTNQTSMYLCASVPAGNEQFFGPGTRLTVL.

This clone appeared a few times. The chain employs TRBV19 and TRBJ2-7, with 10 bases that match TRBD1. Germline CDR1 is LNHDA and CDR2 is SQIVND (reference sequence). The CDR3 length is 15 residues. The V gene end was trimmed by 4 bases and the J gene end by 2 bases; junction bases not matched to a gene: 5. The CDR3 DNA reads TGTGCCAGTAGTAGCCACGGGACAGGGGCCTACGAGCAGTACTTC. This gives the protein CASSSHGTGAYEQYF.

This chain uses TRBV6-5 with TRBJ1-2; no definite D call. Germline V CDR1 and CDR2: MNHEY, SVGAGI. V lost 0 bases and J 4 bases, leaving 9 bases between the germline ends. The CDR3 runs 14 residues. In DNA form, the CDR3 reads TGTGCCAGCAGTTACTCGTCGGGTGGCTATGGCTACACCTTC. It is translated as CASSYSSGGYGYTF.

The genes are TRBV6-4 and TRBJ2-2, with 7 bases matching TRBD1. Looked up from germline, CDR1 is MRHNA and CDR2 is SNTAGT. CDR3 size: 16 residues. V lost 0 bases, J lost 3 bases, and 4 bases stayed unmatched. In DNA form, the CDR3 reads TGTGCCAGCAGTGACTCGAAGGGGGCCGACACCGGGGAGCTGTTTTTT. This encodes CASSDSKGADTGELFF.

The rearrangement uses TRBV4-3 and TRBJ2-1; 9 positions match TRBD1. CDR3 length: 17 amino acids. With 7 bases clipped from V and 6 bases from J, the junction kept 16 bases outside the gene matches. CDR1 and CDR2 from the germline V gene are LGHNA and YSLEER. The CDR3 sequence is CASIRGTGSLVGNEQFF. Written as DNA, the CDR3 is TGCGCCAGCATCCGAGGGACAGGGTCGTTGGTGGGCAATGAGCAGTTCTTC.

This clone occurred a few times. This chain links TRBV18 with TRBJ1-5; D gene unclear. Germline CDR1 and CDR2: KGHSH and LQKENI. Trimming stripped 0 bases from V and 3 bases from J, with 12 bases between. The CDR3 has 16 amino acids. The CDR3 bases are TGTGCCAGCTCACCACCGGCACCCCGACTCAATCAGCCCCAGCATTTT. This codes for CASSPPAPRLNQPQHF.

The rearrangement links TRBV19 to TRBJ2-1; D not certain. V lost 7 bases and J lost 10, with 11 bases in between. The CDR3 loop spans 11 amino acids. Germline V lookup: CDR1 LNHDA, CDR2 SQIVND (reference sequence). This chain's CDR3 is CASTGYGEQFF. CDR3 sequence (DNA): TGTGCCAGTACCGGATACGGGGAGCAGTTCTTC.

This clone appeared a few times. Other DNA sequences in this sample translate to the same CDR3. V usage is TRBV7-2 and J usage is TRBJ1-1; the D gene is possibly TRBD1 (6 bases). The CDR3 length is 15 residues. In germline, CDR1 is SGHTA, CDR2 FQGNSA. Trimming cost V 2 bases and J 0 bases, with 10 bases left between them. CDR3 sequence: CASSLLGGLNTEAFF. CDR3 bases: TGTGCCAGCAGCTTACTAGGGGGATTGAACACTGAAGCTTTCTTT. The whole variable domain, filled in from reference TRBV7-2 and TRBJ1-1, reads GAGVSQSPSNKVTEKGKDVELRCDPISGHTALYWYRQSLGQGLEFLIYFQGNSAPDKSGLPSDRFSAERTGGSVSTLTIQRTQQEDSAVYLCASSLLGGLNTEAFFGQGTRLTVV.